These 24 T cell receptor beta chains came from one sample sequenced in a study of tumor-infiltrating lymphocytes in primary liver carcinoma. Unsorted whole blood yielded the blood RNA, and germline DNA was also extracted. Constant-region priming of around 500 ng total RNA yielded TCR beta cDNA. What produced the TCR beta libraries was three nested multiplex PCR rounds using slightly modified ARM-PCR. The first two PCR rounds used TRBV1-TRBV30 forward primers with a C-beta reverse primer, around 10 cycles each. MiXCR, applied by TCRdb to the multiplex PCR reads, yields one record per CDR3 protein. The sample includes fewer than 350,000 distinct CDR3 sequences, 65% seen only once; the top ten take 5.5% to 7%. The sequenced sample was peripheral blood. The source is a man aged 35 to 55 with primary liver carcinoma and hepatitis B virus infection.

On this clonotype itself: A read error may explain this, as a much larger clone is one base away. The gene calls are TRBV6-2 or TRBV6-3 and TRBJ1-5, with D hard to call. The germline V gene encodes CDR1 MNHEY and CDR2 SVGEGT. The CDR3 runs 13 residues. V was cut by 8 bases and J by 6 bases, with 14 bases left in between. DNA of the CDR3: TGTGCCAGCGGGGTTGCCTCGGTTCAGCCCCAGCATTTT. Encoded protein: CASGVASVQPQHF.

This chain uses TRBV6-1 with TRBJ1-1, with a possible D match to TRBD1 (6 bases). Trimming removed 5 bases from V and 7 bases from J, with 20 bases in between. CDR1 is MNHNS, CDR2 SASEGT, per germline. The CDR3 covers 15 residues. The CDR3 region has the DNA TGTGCCAGCAGTCATCAGGGACACGGAGGAGGTGAAGCTTTCTTT. Translated, it gives CASSHQGHGGGEAFF.

The chain combines TRBV11-1 with TRBJ2-5, with TRBD1 matching over 10 bases. V was pared by 9 bases and J by 5 bases, with 12 bases of the junction left unmatched. Germline-derived CDR1 and CDR2 are SGHAT and FQDESV (reference sequence). There are 15 residues in the CDR3. This CDR3 reads CASNSYRTGGETQYF. CDR3 DNA: TGTGCCAGTAACAGCTACAGGACAGGGGGGGAGACCCAGTACTTC.

At least ten counts were recorded for this clonotype. This chain joins TRBV13 and TRBJ2-7, with TRBD2 as a possible D gene (5 bases). Trimming took off 3 bases at V and 3 bases at J, with 12 bases between the two ends. Germline V gene data show CDR1 as PRHDT and CDR2 as FYEKMQ (reference sequence). There are 14 residues in the CDR3. CDR3 amino acids: CASSFGESGYEQYF. CDR3 DNA: TGTGCCAGCAGCTTCGGGGAGTCCGGCTACGAGCAGTACTTC. The full variable domain, its missing parts supplied by reference TRBV13 and TRBJ2-7, is AAGVIQSPRHLIKEKRETATLKCYPIPRHDTVYWYQQGPGQDPQFLISFYEKMQSDKGSIPDRFSAQQFSDYHSELNMSSLELGDSALYFCASSFGESGYEQYFGPGTRLTVT.

This clonotype was seen once. At one end the junction does not follow the germline gene, possibly because of a read error. This rearrangement joins TRBV11-1 to TRBJ2-7; 7 nucleotides line up with TRBD2. Germline V CDR1 and CDR2: SGHAT, FQDESV (reference sequence). The CDR3 contains 14 residues. The CDR3 reads CACSFLRTPGGQYF. The CDR3, as DNA: TGTGCCTGCAGCTTCCTACGGACGCCGGGGGGGCAGTACTTC. Variable domain in full (rest from reference TRBV11-1 and TRBJ2-7): EAEVAQSPRYKITEKSQAVAFWCDPISGHATLYWYRQILGQGPELLVQFQDESVVDDSQLPKDRFSAERLKGVDSTLKIQPAELGDSAMYLCACSFLRTPGGQYFGPGTRLTVT.

This clonotype was counted ten times or more. The V and J genes are TRBV12-3 or TRBV12-4 and TRBJ2-4; TRBD2 is a possible D gene (7 bases). The germline V and J ends were trimmed by 6 bases and 6 bases, with 15 bases remaining between them. CDR3 length: 14 amino acids. Written as DNA, the CDR3 is TGTGCCAGCAGCCCGCAGGGAGGGGGAAACATTCAGTACTTC. Encoded protein: CASSPQGGGNIQYF.

The CDR3 DNA is TGTGCCAGGAGCCTACTAGCGGGAAAAGTCGCCGGGGAGCTGTTTTTT. It encodes CARSLLAGKVAGELFF. The chain links TRBV28 to TRBJ2-2, with 10 nucleotides matching TRBD2. The CDR3 loop spans 16 amino acids. Germline CDR1 MDHEN, CDR2 SYDVKM. V trimming: 9 bases; J trimming: 6 bases; junction bases outside the gene matches: 13.

As to this clonotype: The junction shows a germline mismatch at one end, possibly a read error. The chain links TRBV5-1 to TRBJ2-2; D gene ambiguous. Per the germline V gene, CDR1 is SGHRS and CDR2 is YFSETQ. The CDR3 is 12 residues long. In DNA form, the CDR3 reads TGCGCCAGCGCCCTTAACACCTGGGAGCTGTTTTTT. It translates to CASALNTWELFF.

Ten or more counts support this clonotype. The chain links TRBV6-2 or TRBV6-3 to TRBJ2-7, with a weak D call TRBD1 (7 bases). This CDR3 has 14 amino acids. The V end was cut by 8 bases, the J end by 4 bases, with 18 bases between. The germline V gene encodes CDR1 MNHEY and CDR2 SVGEGT. CDR3 bases: TGTGCCAGCTCTCCCGCGGGACAGACATACGAGCAGTACTTC. It is translated as CASSPAGQTYEQYF.

A note on this clonotype: Here the CDR3 omits its conserved ending phenylalanine or tryptophan, so a read error is the likely source. The gene calls are TRBV11-2 and TRBJ2-1; D unclear. The CDR3 covers 16 residues. The V gene's germline CDR1 is SGHAT and CDR2 FQNNGV. CDR3 nucleotide sequence: TGTGTCAGCAGCTTAAGATGGTCTAGCTCCTACAATGAGCAGTTCTCC. It is translated as CVSSLRWSSSYNEQFS.

Comment on this clonotype: A much larger clonotype is one base distant, so this may be a read error. The V call is TRBV14, the J call TRBJ2-1; weak D call: TRBD2 (6 bases). CDR1 SGHDN and CDR2 FVKESK come from the germline V gene. The CDR3 runs to 18 residues. CDR3 nucleotide sequence: TGTGCCAGCAACCAAGAGGTTTGGGACTTCACTACCTACAATGAGCAGTTCTTC. This gives the protein CASNQEVWDFTTYNEQFF.

As concerns this clonotype: One end of the junction fails to match germline, which may point to a read error. V gene TRBV10-3 combines with J gene TRBJ2-2; TRBD2 aligns across 9 bases. This CDR3 region has 15 residues. The germline CDR1 and CDR2 sequences are ENHRY and SYGVKD. The chain's CDR3 is CAIGTLAGNTGELLF. The DNA of the CDR3 is TGTGCCATCGGTACCCTAGCGGGGAATACCGGGGAGCTGCTTTTT.

This clonotype appeared a few times. The chain joins TRBV5-4 to TRBJ2-7, with a possible D match to TRBD2 (5 bases). Germline CDR1 and CDR2: SGHNT and YYREEE (reference sequence). Trimming pared 3 bases from V and 2 bases from J, leaving 9 bases between. This CDR3 has 13 amino acids. In DNA, the CDR3 is TGTGCCAGCAGCTCGACCGGGACCTACGAGCAGTACTTC. It specifies CASSSTGTYEQYF.

Note on this clonotype: Sequence at one end of the junction differs from germline and may be a read error. V usage is TRBV6-2 or TRBV6-3 and J usage is TRBJ2-4; the D is unclear. Germline V CDR1 and CDR2: MNHEY, SVGEGT. The CDR3 has 17 amino acids. The CDR3 is CASSYQTADIARNIQYF. For the CDR3, the DNA is TGTGCCAGCAGTTACCAAACTGCAGATATAGCCAGAAACATTCAGTACTTC.

Note on this clonotype: A much larger clone lies one base from this, so it may be a read error. This chain links TRBV6-2 or TRBV6-3 with TRBJ2-7; possibly TRBD2 for D (5 bases). The CDR3 totals 15 residues. The germline V gene has CDR1 MNHEY and CDR2 SVGEGT. V was shortened by 8 bases and J by 1 base, with 18 bases between the two germline ends. CDR3 sequence: CASSATAVKSYEQYF. Here the CDR3 DNA reads TGTGCCAGCTCTGCCACAGCGGTGAAGTCCTACGAGCAGTACTTC.

The rearrangement links TRBV7-9 to TRBJ1-2, with D tentatively TRBD1 (5 bases). V was trimmed by 3 bases and J by 7 bases, leaving 15 bases between them. Germline V lookup: CDR1 SEHNR, CDR2 FQNEAQ (reference sequence). The CDR3 extends over 14 amino acids. CDR3 coding DNA: TGTGCCAGCAGCTTGGTTGAGGGGAATCTTGGCTACACCTTC. As protein: CASSLVEGNLGYTF.

On this clonotype itself: No conserved phenylalanine or tryptophan is present at the end of the CDR3, so a read error is the likely explanation. The CDR3 loop reads CASSLSRGGNQPQHS. In nucleotides, the CDR3 is TGTGCCAGCAGCTTATCACGGGGAGGCAATCAGCCCCAGCATTCT. The rearrangement joins TRBV11-2 to TRBJ1-5; D remains ambiguous. V was pared by 2 bases and J by 2 bases, with 10 bases between. The CDR3 spans 15 residues. Per the germline V gene, CDR1 is SGHAT and CDR2 is FQNNGV.

With respect to this clonotype: Sequence at one end of the junction differs from germline and may be a read error. This chain joins TRBV6-1 and TRBJ2-1, with TRBD1 as a possible D gene (5 bases). Germline loops: CDR1 MNHNS, CDR2 SASEGT. The CDR3 totals 17 residues. The CDR3 region has the DNA TGTGCCAGCAGTGAAGCCCCGCAAGAAATAGGGGTCAATGGGCAGTTCTTC. Translated, it gives CASSEAPQEIGVNGQFF.

Points on this clonotype: Since a much larger clone is just one base distant, this may be a read error. The chain employs TRBV6-6 and TRBJ1-3; no reliable D call. Germline V gives CDR1 MNHNY, CDR2 SVGAGI (reference sequence). This CDR3 has 12 amino acids. The CDR3 region has the DNA TGTGCCAGCATGGTCTCTGGAAACATCATATATTTT. As protein: CASMVSGNIIYF.

Remarks on this clonotype: It may be a read error: a sequence one base away is much more abundant. This chain joins TRBV6-2 or TRBV6-3 and TRBJ2-2, with 16 bases identical to TRBD2. Germline-derived CDR1 and CDR2 are MNHEY and SVGEGT. The CDR3 extends over 17 amino acids. CDR3 DNA: TGTACCAGCAGTTCGGGACTAGCGGGAGGGCCCACCGGGGAGCTGTTTTTT. The encoded protein is CTSSSGLAGGPTGELFF.

Concerning this clonotype: Given a much more abundant clone one base away, this may be a read error. The chain is built from TRBV6-6 and TRBJ1-2; TRBD1 might be the D (5 bases). V was trimmed by 3 bases and J by 8 bases, leaving 13 bases between them. This CDR3 spans 13 amino acids. Germline-derived CDR1 and CDR2 are MNHNY and SVGAGI (reference sequence). CDR3 in DNA: TGTGCCAGCAGTTATCGGGGCCTGTGGGGCTACACCTTC. Its translation is CASSYRGLWGYTF.

Notes on this clonotype: A read error is possible here, since a much larger clone lies one base away. The chain uses TRBV10-2 and TRBJ2-7; D is undetermined. CDR1 is WSHSY and CDR2 is SAAADI in the germline V gene. CDR3 length equals 12 residues. The CDR3, as DNA: TGCGCCAGCAGTGCCAGGTCCTACGGGCAGTACTTC. It is translated as CASSARSYGQYF.

This clonotype was counted many times. The chain joins TRBV6-5 to TRBJ1-5; 8 bases agree with TRBD1. Germline V gives CDR1 MNHEY, CDR2 SVGAGI. The CDR3 loop spans 14 amino acids. With V trimmed by 5 bases and J by 6 bases, 6 bases remained unmatched. The CDR3 region has the DNA TGTGCCAGCAGTAATGGACAGGGAAGTCAGCCCCAGCATTTT. Amino acids: CASSNGQGSQPQHF.

As for this clonotype: This may be a read error: a much more frequent sequence differs by one nucleotide. V gene TRBV6-2 or TRBV6-3 combines with J gene TRBJ2-1; 9 bases agree with TRBD2. The CDR3 is made up of 17 amino acids. CDR1 and CDR2 (germline): MNHEY, SVGEGT. CDR3 region: CASSYSPPSGIHNEHFF. The DNA for the CDR3 is TGTGCCAGCAGTTACTCGCCTCCTAGCGGGATCCACAATGAGCACTTCTTC.